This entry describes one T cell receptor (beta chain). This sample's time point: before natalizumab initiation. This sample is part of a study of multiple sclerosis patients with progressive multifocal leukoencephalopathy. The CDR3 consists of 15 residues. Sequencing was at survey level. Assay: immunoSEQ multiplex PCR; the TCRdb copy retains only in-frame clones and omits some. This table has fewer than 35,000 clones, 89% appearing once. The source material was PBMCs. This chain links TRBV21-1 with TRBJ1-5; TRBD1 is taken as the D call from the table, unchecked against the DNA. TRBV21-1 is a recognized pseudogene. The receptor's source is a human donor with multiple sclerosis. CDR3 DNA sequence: TGTGCCAGCAGCTCGCGGACAGGGGAGAATCAGCCCCAGCATTTT. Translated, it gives CASSSRTGENQPQHF.